These 2 T cell receptor beta chains share one sample of origin, sequenced in a study of T cell responses to AZD1222 COVID-19 vaccine. Profiled with immunoSEQ multiplex PCR; TCRdb holds only in-frame clones, not every one. The sample has 150,000 to 200,000 clones, 80% to 90% seen once. Material: peripheral blood, obtained on day 0 of MenACWY control vaccination. These receptors all stem from an adult in good health.

The chain employs TRBV5-4 and TRBJ2-7; 8 positions match TRBD1. The CDR3 loop spans 13 amino acids. Germline-derived CDR1 and CDR2 are SGHNT and YYREEE (reference sequence). Trimming took 4 bases from V and 5 from J; bases not matched to a gene: 5. This CDR3 is CASSRETGDEQYF. The CDR3 nucleotides read TGTGCCAGCAGCCGGGAGACAGGGGACGAGCAGTACTTC.

The chain couples TRBV10-3 to TRBJ2-7, with D maybe TRBD2 (5 bases). Germline loops: CDR1 ENHRY, CDR2 SYGVKD. V gave up 10 bases and J gave up 7 bases, with 14 bases separating them. The CDR3 is 11 residues long. CDR3 protein: CATRTQDEQYF. The DNA for the CDR3 is TGTGCCACCAGGACTCAGGATGAGCAGTACTTC.